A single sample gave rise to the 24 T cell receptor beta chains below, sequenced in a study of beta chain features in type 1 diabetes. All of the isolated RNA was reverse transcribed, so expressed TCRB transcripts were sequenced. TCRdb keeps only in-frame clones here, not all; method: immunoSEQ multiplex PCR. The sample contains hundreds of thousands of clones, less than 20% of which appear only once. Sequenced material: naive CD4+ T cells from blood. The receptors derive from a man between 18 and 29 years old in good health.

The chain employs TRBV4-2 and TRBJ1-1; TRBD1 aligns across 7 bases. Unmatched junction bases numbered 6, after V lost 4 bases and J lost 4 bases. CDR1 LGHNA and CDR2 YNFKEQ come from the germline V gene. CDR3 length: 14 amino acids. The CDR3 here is CASSPRQGGTEAFF. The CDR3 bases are TGTGCCAGCAGCCCAAGACAGGGAGGCACTGAAGCTTTCTTT.

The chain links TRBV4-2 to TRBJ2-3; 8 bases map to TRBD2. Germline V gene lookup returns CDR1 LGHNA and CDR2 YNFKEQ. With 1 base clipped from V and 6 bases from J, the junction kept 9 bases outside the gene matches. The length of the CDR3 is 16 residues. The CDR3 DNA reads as TGTGCCAGCAGCCAAGCTCAGCGGGAGATTAGGGATACGCAGTATTTT. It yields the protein CASSQAQREIRDTQYF.

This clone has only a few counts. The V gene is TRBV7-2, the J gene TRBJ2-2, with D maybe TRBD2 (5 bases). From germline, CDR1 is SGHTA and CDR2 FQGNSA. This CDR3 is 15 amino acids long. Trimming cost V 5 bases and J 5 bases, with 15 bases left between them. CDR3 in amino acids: CASSPPGVATGELFF. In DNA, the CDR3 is TGTGCCAGCAGCCCCCCCGGGGTGGCAACCGGGGAGCTGTTTTTT.

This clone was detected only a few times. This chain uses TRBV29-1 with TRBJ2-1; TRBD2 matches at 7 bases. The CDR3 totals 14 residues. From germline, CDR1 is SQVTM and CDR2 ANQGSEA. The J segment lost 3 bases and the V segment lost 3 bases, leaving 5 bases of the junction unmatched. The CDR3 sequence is CSVDRSGNYNEQFF. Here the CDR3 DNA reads TGCAGCGTTGATCGGAGCGGGAACTACAATGAGCAGTTCTTC.

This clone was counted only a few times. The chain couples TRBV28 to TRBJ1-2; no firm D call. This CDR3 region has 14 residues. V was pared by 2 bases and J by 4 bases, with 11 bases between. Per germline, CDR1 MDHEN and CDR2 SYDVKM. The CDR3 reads CASSLNGVTYGYTF. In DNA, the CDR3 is TGTGCCAGCAGTTTAAACGGGGTTACCTATGGCTACACCTTC.

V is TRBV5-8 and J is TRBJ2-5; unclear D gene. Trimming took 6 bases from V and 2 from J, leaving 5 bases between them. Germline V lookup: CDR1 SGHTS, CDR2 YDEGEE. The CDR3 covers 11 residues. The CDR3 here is CASIKQETQYF. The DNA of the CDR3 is TGTGCCAGCATCAAACAAGAGACCCAGTACTTC.

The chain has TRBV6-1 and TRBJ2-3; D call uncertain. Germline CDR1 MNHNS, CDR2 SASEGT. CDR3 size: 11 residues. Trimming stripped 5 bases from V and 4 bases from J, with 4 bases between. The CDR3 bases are TGTGCCAGCAGTTTGGCAGATACGCAGTATTTT. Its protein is CASSLADTQYF.

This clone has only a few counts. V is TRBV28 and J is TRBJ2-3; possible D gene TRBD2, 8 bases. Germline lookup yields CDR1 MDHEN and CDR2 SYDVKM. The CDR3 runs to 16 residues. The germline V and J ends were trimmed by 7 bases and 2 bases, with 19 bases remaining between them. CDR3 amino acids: CASNRQGLGSTDTQYF. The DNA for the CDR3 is TGTGCCAGCAACCGACAGGGACTAGGTTCCACAGATACGCAGTATTTT.

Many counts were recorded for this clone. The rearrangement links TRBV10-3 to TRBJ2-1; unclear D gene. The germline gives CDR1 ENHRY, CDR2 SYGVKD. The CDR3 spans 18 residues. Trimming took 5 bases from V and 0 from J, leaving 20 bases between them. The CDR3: CAISRYAWPTSSYNEQFF. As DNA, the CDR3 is TGTGCCATCAGTCGCTACGCGTGGCCCACGAGCTCCTACAATGAGCAGTTCTTC.

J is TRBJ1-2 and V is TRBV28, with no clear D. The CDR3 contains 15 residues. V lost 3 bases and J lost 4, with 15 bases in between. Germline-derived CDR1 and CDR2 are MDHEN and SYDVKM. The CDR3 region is CASSFEGRSFYGYTF. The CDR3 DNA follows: TGTGCCAGCAGTTTCGAGGGAAGGTCTTTCTATGGCTACACCTTC.

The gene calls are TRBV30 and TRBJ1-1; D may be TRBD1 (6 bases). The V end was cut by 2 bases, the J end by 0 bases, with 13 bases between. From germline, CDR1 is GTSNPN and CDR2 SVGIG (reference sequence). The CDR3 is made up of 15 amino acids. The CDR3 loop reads CAWSTPDRLNTEAFF. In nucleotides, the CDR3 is TGTGCCTGGAGTACCCCAGACAGGCTGAACACTGAAGCTTTCTTT.

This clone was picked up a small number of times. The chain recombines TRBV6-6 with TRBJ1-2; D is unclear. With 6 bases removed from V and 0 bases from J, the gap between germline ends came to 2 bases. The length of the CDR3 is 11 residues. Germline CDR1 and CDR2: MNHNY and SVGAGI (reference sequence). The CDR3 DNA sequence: TGTGCCAGCAGGGCTAACTATGGCTACACCTTC. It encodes CASRANYGYTF.

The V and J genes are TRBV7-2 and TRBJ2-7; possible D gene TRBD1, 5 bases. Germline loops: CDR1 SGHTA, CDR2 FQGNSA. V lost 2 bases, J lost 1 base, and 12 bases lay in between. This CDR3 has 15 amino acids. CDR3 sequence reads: CASSLSGRGSYEQYF. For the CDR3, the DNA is TGTGCCAGCAGCTTATCAGGAAGGGGATCCTACGAGCAGTACTTC.

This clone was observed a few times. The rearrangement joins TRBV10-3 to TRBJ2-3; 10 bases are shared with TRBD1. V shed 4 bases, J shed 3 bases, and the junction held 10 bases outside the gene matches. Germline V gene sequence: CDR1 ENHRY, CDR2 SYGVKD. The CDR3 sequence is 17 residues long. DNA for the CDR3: TGTGCCATCAGTGGGACAAGACAGGGGGCCAATACAGATACGCAGTATTTT. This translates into CAISGTRQGANTDTQYF.

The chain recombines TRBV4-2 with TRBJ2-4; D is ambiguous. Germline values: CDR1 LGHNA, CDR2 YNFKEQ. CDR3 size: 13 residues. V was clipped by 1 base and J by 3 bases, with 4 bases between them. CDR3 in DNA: TGTGCCAGCAGCCAAGTAGACAAAAACATTCAGTACTTC. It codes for CASSQVDKNIQYF.

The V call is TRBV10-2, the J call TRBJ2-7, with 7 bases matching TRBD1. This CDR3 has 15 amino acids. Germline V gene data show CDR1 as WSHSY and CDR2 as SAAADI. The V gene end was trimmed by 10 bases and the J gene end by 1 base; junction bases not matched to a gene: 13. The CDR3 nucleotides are TGCGCCACTAGTGAGGGACAGTTTACTTCCTACGAGCAGTACTTC. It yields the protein CATSEGQFTSYEQYF.

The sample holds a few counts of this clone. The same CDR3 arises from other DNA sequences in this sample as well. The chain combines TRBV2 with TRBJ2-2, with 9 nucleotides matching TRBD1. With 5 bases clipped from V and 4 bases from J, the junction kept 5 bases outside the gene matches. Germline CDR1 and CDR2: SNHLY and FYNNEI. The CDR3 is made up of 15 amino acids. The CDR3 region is CASSKQGAGTGELFF. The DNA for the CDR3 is TGTGCCAGCAGTAAACAGGGGGCTGGCACCGGGGAGCTGTTTTTT.

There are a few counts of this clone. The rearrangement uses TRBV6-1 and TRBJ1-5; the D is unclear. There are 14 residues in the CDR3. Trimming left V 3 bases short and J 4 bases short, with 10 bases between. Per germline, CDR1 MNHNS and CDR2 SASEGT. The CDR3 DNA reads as TGTGCCAGCAGTGACTCCAGCATTAATCAGCCCCAGCATTTT. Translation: CASSDSSINQPQHF.

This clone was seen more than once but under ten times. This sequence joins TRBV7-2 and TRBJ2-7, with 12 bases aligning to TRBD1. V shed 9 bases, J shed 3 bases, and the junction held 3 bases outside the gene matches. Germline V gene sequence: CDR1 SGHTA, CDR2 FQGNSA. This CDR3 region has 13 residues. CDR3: CASWDRGLYEQYF. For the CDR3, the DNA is TGTGCCAGTTGGGACAGGGGGCTCTACGAGCAGTACTTC. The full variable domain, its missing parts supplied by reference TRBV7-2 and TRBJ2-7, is GAGVSQSPSNKVTEKGKDVELRCDPISGHTALYWYRQSLGQGLEFLIYFQGNSAPDKSGLPSDRFSAERTGGSVSTLTIQRTQQEDSAVYLCASWDRGLYEQYFGPGTRLTVT.

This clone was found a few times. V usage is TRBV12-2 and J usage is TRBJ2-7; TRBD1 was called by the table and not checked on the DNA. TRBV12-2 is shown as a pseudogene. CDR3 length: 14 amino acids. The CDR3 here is CASRIRTSSYEQYF. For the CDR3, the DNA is TGTGCAAGTCGCATACGGACAAGCTCCTACGAGCAGTACTTC.

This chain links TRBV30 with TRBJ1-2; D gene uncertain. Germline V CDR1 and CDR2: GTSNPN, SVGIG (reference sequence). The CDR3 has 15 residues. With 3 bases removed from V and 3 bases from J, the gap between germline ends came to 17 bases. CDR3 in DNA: TGTGCCTGGAGCCCTGGGCTAACACCTGACTATGGCTACACCTTC. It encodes CAWSPGLTPDYGYTF.

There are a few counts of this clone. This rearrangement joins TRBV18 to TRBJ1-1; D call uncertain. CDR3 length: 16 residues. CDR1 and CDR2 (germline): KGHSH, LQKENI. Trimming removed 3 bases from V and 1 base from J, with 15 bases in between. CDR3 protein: CASSPGEREGNTEAFF. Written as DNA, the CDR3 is TGTGCCAGCTCACCCGGAGAGAGGGAAGGGAACACTGAAGCTTTCTTT.

The CDR3: CASSSDRVNSPLHF. The CDR3 DNA reads TGTGCCAGCAGCTCCGACAGAGTTAATTCACCCCTCCACTTT. The V call is TRBV5-4, the J call TRBJ1-6; the D gene is possibly TRBD1 (5 bases). With 3 bases removed from V and 6 bases from J, the gap between germline ends came to 10 bases. The germline V gene encodes CDR1 SGHNT and CDR2 YYREEE (reference sequence). The CDR3 covers 14 residues.

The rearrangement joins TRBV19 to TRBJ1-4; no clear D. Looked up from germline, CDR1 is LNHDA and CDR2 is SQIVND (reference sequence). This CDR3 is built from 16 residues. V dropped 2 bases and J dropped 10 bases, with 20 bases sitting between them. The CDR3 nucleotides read TGTGCCAGTAGTATAAGGACGACGGATTCTAGTGTAAAACTGTTTTTT. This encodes CASSIRTTDSSVKLFF.